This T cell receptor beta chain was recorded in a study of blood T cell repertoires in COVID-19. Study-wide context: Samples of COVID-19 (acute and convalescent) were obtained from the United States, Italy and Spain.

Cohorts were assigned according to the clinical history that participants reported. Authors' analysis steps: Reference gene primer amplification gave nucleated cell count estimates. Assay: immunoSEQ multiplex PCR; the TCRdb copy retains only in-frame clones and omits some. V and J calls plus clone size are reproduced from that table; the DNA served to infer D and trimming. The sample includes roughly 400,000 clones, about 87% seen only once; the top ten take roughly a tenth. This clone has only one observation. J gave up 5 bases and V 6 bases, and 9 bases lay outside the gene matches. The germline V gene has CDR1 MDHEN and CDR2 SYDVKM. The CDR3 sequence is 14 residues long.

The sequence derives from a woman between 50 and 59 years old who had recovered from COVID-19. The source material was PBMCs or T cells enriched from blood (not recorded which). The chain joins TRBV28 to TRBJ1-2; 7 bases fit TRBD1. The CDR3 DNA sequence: TGTGCCAGCAGAAAACCTGACAGGGTTTATGGCTACACCTTC. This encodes CASRKPDRVYGYTF.